The clone carrying this TCR beta chain was detected ten times or more. Its antigen is unidentified. The data belong to a study of CD8+CD57+ T cells in acquired aplastic anemia. Study details: Quantities of DNA derived from sorted CD4+ and CD8+ cells averaged around 3.2 ug.

Profiling of TCR beta VDJ combinations and CDR3 sequences used genomic DNA as template. MiXCR, run by TCRdb on the reads, gives a single entry per CDR3 protein. The repertoire has some 220,000 distinct CDR3 sequences, around 32% of them found once; the top ten carry 0.95% to 1.2%. There are 14 residues in the CDR3. Trimming stripped 6 bases from V and 4 bases from J, with 10 bases between. General observations from the study: A significant difference in CD8+ Simpson's diversity between patients and controls was not found. Comparison of patients with controls identified about 27 shared CD8+ CDR3 sequences.

The receptor was derived from a human donor in good health, serving as a control. The V and J genes are TRBV12-3 or TRBV12-4 and TRBJ2-6, with D tentatively TRBD1 (5 bases). The sample comprised sorted CD4+, CD8+, or CD8+CD57+ T cells (not recorded which) from PBMCs. CDR3 DNA: TGTGCCAGCAGCCGACAGAGAGGGGCCAACGTCCTGACTTTC. Translating it yields CASSRQRGANVLTF.